The 20 T cell receptor beta chains in this list originate from one sample, sequenced in a study of a mutant IDH1 vaccine in newly diagnosed glioma. The time point is: week 5, during vaccination. It was 300 ug of mutant IDH1 20-mer peptide that made up each vaccine dose, given with topical imiquimod. Antigens for these TCRs are unknown. Measured with immunoSEQ multiplex PCR; TCRdb has only the in-frame clones, and not every one. The sample yields approximately 80,000 clones, 90% to 95% seen once. The input for sequencing was PBMCs, taken from a glioma patient whose treatment included an IDH1 peptide vaccine. These receptors were collected from a woman aged 45-59 years with glioma.

The V and J genes are TRBV7-2 and TRBJ1-4, with D perhaps matching TRBD1 (5 bases). Trimming took 6 bases from V and 0 from J, leaving 8 bases between them. CDR3 size: 14 residues. The germline V gene encodes CDR1 SGHTA and CDR2 FQGNSA. This CDR3 reads CASRQVSTNEKLFF. For the CDR3, the DNA is TGTGCCAGCAGACAGGTCTCAACTAATGAAAAACTGTTTTTT.

V is TRBV28 and J is TRBJ1-6, with D possibly being TRBD1 (5 bases). Germline V gene data show CDR1 as MDHEN and CDR2 as SYDVKM. The CDR3 runs to 15 residues. V was trimmed by 2 bases and J by 1 base, leaving 6 bases between them. The CDR3 region is CASSLGGSYNSPLHF. In nucleotides, the CDR3 is TGTGCCAGCAGTTTAGGGGGGTCCTATAATTCACCCCTCCACTTT. The full variable domain, its missing parts supplied by reference TRBV28 and TRBJ1-6, is DVKVTQSSRYLVKRTGEKVFLECVQDMDHENMFWYRQDPGLGLRLIYFSYDVKMKEKGDIPEGYSVSREKKERFSLILESASTNQTSMYLCASSLGGSYNSPLHFGNGTRLTVT.

This clone was counted once. The chain carries TRBV6-5 and TRBJ1-2; D unclear. Germline values: CDR1 MNHEY, CDR2 SVGAGI. The V end was cut by 6 bases, the J end by 0 bases, with 14 bases between. The CDR3 runs 15 residues. CDR3 in DNA: TGTGCCAGCAGCTACGGGCCACAAACTAACTATGGCTACACCTTC. Translation gives CASSYGPQTNYGYTF.

The rearrangement joins TRBV7-9 to TRBJ2-1; 9 bases line up with TRBD1. CDR3 length: 14 amino acids. Trimming took 3 bases from V and 6 from J; bases not matched to a gene: 3. The V gene's germline CDR1 is SEHNR and CDR2 FQNEAQ (reference sequence). The CDR3 is CASSLDRGGNEQFF. In DNA, the CDR3 is TGTGCCAGCAGCTTGGACAGGGGTGGCAATGAGCAGTTCTTC. Full variable domain (rest looked up from reference TRBV7-9 and TRBJ2-1): DTGVSQNPRHKITKRGQNVTFRCDPISEHNRLYWYRQTLGQGPEFLTYFQNEAQLEKSRLLSDRFSAERPKGSFSTLEIQRTEQGDSAMYLCASSLDRGGNEQFFGPGTRLTVL.

This clone showed up just once. The V and J genes are TRBV18 and TRBJ1-6; no definite D call. Per the germline V gene, CDR1 is KGHSH and CDR2 is LQKENI. This CDR3 is 12 amino acids long. Trimming removed 0 bases at V and 7 bases at J, with 1 base between. The CDR3 protein is CASSPPNSPLHF. DNA of the CDR3: TGTGCCAGCTCACCACCGAATTCACCCCTCCACTTT.

This clone was seen a handful of times. This chain joins TRBV21-1 and TRBJ2-3; the table names TRBD2, a call not compared with the DNA. TRBV21-1 is termed a pseudogene. The CDR3 contains 14 residues. CDR3 amino acids: CASISGIRTDTQYF. The CDR3 DNA reads TGTGCCAGCATTAGCGGGATACGCACAGATACGCAGTATTTT.

The gene calls are TRBV10-3 and TRBJ2-6; the D gene is possibly TRBD1 (6 bases). Germline CDR1 and CDR2: ENHRY and SYGVKD. The CDR3 has 17 amino acids. The germline V and J ends were trimmed by 4 bases and 0 bases, with 13 bases remaining between them. CDR3 residues: CAISASTGSSGANVLTF. CDR3 coding DNA: TGTGCCATCAGTGCCTCGACAGGATCCTCTGGGGCCAACGTCCTGACTTTC.

The chain carries TRBV2 and TRBJ2-2; D ambiguous. Germline loops: CDR1 SNHLY, CDR2 FYNNEI. V lost 6 bases to trimming and J lost 0 bases, with 11 bases between them. CDR3 length equals 15 residues. The CDR3 DNA sequence: TGTGCCAGCAGGAATCAAGCGCCGAACACCGGGGAGCTGTTTTTT. This codes for CASRNQAPNTGELFF.

This chain joins TRBV5-1 and TRBJ1-5; D gene ambiguous. The CDR3 is 13 residues long. In germline, CDR1 is SGHRS, CDR2 YFSETQ. V was shortened by 0 bases and J by 7 bases, with 8 bases between the two germline ends. The CDR3, as DNA: TGCGCCAGCAGCTTGGAGGGTGGACAGCCCCAGCATTTT. Amino acid sequence: CASSLEGGQPQHF.

The chain links TRBV9 to TRBJ2-1; a weak D match, TRBD2 (6 bases). With 0 bases removed from V and 3 bases from J, the gap between germline ends came to 13 bases. Per germline, CDR1 SGDLS and CDR2 YYNGEE. The CDR3 is 16 residues long. The CDR3 DNA follows: TGTGCCAGCAGCGTAGATTTGGGGGGAATCTACAATGAGCAGTTCTTC. Its protein product is CASSVDLGGIYNEQFF.

J is TRBJ2-2 and V is TRBV6-1, with D perhaps matching TRBD1 (6 bases). Trimming stripped 4 bases from V and 0 bases from J, with 9 bases between. Germline CDR1 MNHNS, CDR2 SASEGT. The CDR3 totals 15 residues. CDR3 in DNA: TGTGCCAGCAGTGGGCGGACAGCGAACACCGGGGAGCTGTTTTTT. Translation gives CASSGRTANTGELFF.

J is TRBJ1-5 and V is TRBV28, with D possibly being TRBD1 (6 bases). In germline, CDR1 is MDHEN, CDR2 SYDVKM. The V end was cut by 1 base, the J end by 8 bases, with 15 bases between. The CDR3 runs 15 residues. CDR3 sequence (DNA): TGTGCCAGCAGTTTATCCGGACAGATACTTAAGCCCCAGCATTTT. Translating it yields CASSLSGQILKPQHF.

Comment on this clone: Its ends do not fully match the called genes, so a read error is possible. The chain links TRBV5-3 to TRBJ2-1; 9 bases agree with TRBD2. Being an ORF, TRBV5-3 has a function that is uncertain. The CDR3 extends over 15 amino acids. CDR3 amino acids: CASSLGLAGYNEQFF. The CDR3 DNA reads TGTGCCAGCAGCTTAGGCCTAGCGGGGTACAATGAGCAGTTCTTC.

The J gene is TRBJ2-1, the V gene TRBV19; D not certain. This CDR3 has 13 amino acids. Trimming left V 5 bases short and J 0 bases short, with 5 bases between. Germline V gene sequence: CDR1 LNHDA, CDR2 SQIVND (reference sequence). CDR3 region: CASSQVSYNEQFF. The CDR3 DNA is TGTGCCAGTAGTCAAGTCTCCTACAATGAGCAGTTCTTC.

V is TRBV27 and J is TRBJ2-1; 8 bases fit TRBD2. Germline CDR1 is MNHEY and CDR2 is SMNVEV (reference sequence). The CDR3 length is 17 residues. Trimming cost V 7 bases and J 0 bases; bases outside gene matches: 11. The CDR3 DNA is TGTGCCAGCACCATGAGACTAGCGTCCAACTCCTACAATGAGCAGTTCTTC. This gives the protein CASTMRLASNSYNEQFF.

The chain joins TRBV4-1 to TRBJ1-2; TRBD1 is a possible D gene (5 bases). Germline V lookup: CDR1 MGHRA, CDR2 YSYEKL. CDR3 length: 17 residues. Between the trimmed V and J ends, which lost 2 bases and 6 bases, there was a span of 22 bases. The CDR3: CASSQPRRGPIKNGYTF. CDR3 sequence (DNA): TGCGCCAGCAGCCAACCCCGGAGGGGCCCGATCAAGAATGGCTACACCTTC.

The V and J genes are TRBV18 and TRBJ1-1; 7 bases fit TRBD1. Germline lookup yields CDR1 KGHSH and CDR2 LQKENI. This CDR3 region has 15 residues. V lost 6 bases, J lost 1 base, and 8 bases stayed unmatched. The CDR3 protein is CASSELGGENTEAFF. The DNA for the CDR3 is TGTGCCAGCTCGGAGCTAGGGGGCGAGAACACTGAAGCTTTCTTT.

V usage is TRBV2 and J usage is TRBJ2-7, with 10 bases lining up with TRBD2. Trimming took 5 bases from V and 6 from J; bases not matched to a gene: 7. CDR3 size: 14 residues. Germline V lookup: CDR1 SNHLY, CDR2 FYNNEI. CDR3 loop: CASSPSGRLAEQYF. The DNA of the CDR3 is TGTGCCAGCAGTCCTAGCGGGAGACTAGCCGAGCAGTACTTC.

The gene calls are TRBV15 and TRBJ2-7, with 8 bases identical to TRBD2. CDR3 length: 16 residues. Trimming at V came to 3 bases and at J to 2 bases, leaving 9 bases not matched to a gene. CDR1 and CDR2 (germline): LNHNV, YYDKDF (reference sequence). The CDR3 bases are TGTGCCACCAGCAGGGGGGGAGTAGCGGGGCCCTACGAGCAGTACTTC. Its protein is CATSRGGVAGPYEQYF.

The rearrangement uses TRBV9 and TRBJ2-5; no reliable D call. The CDR3 is 14 amino acids. The V gene lost 0 bases and the J gene lost 1 base, with 7 bases spanning the gap. Per the germline V gene, CDR1 is SGDLS and CDR2 is YYNGEE. CDR3 protein: CASSVDSSQETQYF. The DNA of the CDR3 is TGTGCCAGCAGCGTAGACAGCTCCCAAGAGACCCAGTACTTC.